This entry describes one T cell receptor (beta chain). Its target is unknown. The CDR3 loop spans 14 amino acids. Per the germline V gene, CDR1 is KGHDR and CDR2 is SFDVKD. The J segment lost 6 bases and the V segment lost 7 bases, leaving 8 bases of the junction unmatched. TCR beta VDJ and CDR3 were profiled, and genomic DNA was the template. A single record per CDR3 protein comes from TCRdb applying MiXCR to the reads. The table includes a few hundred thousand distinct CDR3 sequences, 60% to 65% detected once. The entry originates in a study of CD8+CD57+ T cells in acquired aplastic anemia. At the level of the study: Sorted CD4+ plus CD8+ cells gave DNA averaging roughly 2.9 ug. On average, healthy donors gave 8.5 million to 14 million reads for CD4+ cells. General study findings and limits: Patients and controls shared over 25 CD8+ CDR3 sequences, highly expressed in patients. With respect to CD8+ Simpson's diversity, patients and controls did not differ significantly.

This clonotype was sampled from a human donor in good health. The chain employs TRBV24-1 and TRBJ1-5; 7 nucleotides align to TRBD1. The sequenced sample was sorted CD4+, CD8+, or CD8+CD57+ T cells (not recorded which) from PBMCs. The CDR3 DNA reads TGTGCCACCAGCCACGGACAGGCTGGTCAGCCCCAGCATTTT. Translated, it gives CATSHGQAGQPQHF.